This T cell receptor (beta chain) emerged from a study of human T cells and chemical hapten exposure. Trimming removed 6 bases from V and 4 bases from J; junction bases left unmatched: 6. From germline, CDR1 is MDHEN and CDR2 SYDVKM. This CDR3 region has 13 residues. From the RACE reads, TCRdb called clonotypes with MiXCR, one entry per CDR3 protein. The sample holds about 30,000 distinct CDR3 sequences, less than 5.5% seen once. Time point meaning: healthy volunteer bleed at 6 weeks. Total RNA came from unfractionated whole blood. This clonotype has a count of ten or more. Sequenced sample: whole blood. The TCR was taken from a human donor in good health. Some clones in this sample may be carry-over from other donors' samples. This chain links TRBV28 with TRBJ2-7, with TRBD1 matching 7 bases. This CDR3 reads CASRTGTAYEQYF. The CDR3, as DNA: TGTGCCAGCAGGACCGGGACAGCTTACGAGCAGTACTTC.